This T cell receptor (beta chain) was identified in a study of T-cell reconstitution after alpha-beta-depleted transplantation in children. Whole-study results and caveats: Some patients' high day-60 TCRbeta diversity was traced to surviving recipient T cells and thymic progenitors. Alpha-beta T cells present about two months after transplant were reported to originate from several hundred expanded graft clones. Among T cells one year after transplant, newly produced cells accounted for most counts and diversity.

Preparation of the TCRbeta library was carried out with unique molecular identifiers. Using its own MiXCR run on the PCR reads, TCRdb lists one record per CDR3 protein. The table shows about 1,000,000 distinct CDR3 sequences, with around 30% occurring only once. Points on this clonotype: Its antigen is as yet unknown.

With V trimmed by 5 bases and J by 14 bases, 15 bases remained unmatched. CDR3 length: 15 residues. This chain uses TRBV12-3 or TRBV12-4 with TRBJ2-1, with 10 nucleotides matching TRBD2. Material: PBMCs, mostly from graft donor cells, obtained 360 days after TCRalphabeta/CD19-depleted stem cell transplant. The clonotype comes from a boy younger than two who had a stem cell transplant for SCID, so the T cells may come from the graft donor. The CDR3 region has the DNA TGTGCCAGCAGTCAAGACCCGGGACTAGCGTTTCAGGAGTTCTTC. Translated, it gives CASSQDPGLAFQEFF.